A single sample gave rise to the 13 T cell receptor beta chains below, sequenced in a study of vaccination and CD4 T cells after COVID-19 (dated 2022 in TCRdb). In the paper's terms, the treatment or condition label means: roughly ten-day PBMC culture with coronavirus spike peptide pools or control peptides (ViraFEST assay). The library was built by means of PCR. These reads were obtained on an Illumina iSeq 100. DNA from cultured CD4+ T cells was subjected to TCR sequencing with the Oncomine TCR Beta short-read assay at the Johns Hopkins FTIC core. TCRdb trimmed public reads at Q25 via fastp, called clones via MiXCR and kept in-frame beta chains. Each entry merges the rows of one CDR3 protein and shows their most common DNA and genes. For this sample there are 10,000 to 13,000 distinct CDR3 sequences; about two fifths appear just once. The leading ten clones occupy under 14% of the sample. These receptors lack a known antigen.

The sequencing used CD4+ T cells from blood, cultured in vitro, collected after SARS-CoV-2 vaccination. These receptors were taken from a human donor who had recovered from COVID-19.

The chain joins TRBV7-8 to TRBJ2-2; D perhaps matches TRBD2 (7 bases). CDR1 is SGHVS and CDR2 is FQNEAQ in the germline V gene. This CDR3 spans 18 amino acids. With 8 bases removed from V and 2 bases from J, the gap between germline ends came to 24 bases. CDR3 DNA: TGTGCCAGCCGGGGGGCTGTGGGTTTAAGGATCAACACCGGGGAGCTGTTTTTT. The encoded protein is CASRGAVGLRINTGELFF.

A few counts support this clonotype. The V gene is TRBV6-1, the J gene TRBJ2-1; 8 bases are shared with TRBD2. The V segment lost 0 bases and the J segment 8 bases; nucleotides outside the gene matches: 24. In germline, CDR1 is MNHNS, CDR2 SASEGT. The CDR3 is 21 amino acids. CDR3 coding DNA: TGTGCCAGCAGTGAAGCGCTTCAGGACGGGAGGGAGGTAGAATTGCGTGATGAGCAGTTCTTC. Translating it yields CASSEALQDGREVELRDEQFF.

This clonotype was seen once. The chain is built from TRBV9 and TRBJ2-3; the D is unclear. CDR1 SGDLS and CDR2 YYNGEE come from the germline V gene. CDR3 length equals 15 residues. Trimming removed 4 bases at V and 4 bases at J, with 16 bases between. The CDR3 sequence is CASSSQPKSSDTQYF. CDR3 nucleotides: TGTGCCAGCAGCTCACAGCCTAAGTCTTCAGATACGCAGTATTTT.

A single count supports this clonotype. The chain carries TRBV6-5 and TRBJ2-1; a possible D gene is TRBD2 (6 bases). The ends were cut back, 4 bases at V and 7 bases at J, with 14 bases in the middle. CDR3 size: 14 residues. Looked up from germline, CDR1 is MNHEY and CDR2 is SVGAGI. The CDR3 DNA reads TGTGCCAGCAGTTCAATGGGGGGAGTGAATGAGCAGTTCTTC. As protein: CASSSMGGVNEQFF.

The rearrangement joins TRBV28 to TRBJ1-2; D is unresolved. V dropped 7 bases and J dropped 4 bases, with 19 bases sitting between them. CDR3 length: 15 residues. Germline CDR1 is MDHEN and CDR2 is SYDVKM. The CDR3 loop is CASKSPDRLSYGYTF. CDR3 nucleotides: TGTGCCAGCAAGTCTCCGGACCGACTATCCTATGGCTACACCTTC.

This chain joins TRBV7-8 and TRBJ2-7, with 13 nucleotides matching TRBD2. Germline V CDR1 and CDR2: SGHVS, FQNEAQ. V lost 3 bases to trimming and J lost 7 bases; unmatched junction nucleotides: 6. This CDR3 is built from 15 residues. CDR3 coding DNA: TGTGCCAGCAGCTTCCTGGGACTAGCGGGATTTGAGCAGTACTTC. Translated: CASSFLGLAGFEQYF. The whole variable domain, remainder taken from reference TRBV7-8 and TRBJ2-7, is GAGVSQSPRYKVAKRGQDVALRCDPISGHVSLFWYQQALGQGPEFLTYFQNEAQLDKSGLPSDRFFAERPEGSVSTLKIQRTQQEDSAVYLCASSFLGLAGFEQYFGPGTRLTVT.

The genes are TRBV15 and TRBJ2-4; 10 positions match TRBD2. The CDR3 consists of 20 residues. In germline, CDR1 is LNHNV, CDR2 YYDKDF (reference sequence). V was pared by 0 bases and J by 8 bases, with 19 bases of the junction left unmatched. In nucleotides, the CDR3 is TGTGCCACCAGCAGAGATTTGTCGAGGCTAGCGGGAGAACCCCAATACATTCAGTACTTC. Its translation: CATSRDLSRLAGEPQYIQYF. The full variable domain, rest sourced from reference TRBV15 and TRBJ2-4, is DAMVIQNPRYQVTQFGKPVTLSCSQTLNHNVMYWYQQKSSQAPKLLFHYYDKDFNNEADTPDNFQSRRPNTSFCFLDIRSPGLGDTAMYLCATSRDLSRLAGEPQYIQYFGAGTRLSVL.

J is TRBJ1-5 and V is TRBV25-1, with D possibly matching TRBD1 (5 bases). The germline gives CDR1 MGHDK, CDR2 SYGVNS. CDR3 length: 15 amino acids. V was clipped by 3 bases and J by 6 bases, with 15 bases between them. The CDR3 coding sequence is TGTGCCAGCAGTGATGGGCAGGGAGAAGGTCAGCCCCAGCATTTT. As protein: CASSDGQGEGQPQHF.

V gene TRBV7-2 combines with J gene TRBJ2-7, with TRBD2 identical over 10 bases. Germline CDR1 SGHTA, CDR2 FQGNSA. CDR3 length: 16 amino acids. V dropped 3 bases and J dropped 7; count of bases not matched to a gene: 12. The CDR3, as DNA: TGTGCCAGCAGCTTCCTCGAGCTAGCGGGGGCGGGAGAGCAGTACTTC. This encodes CASSFLELAGAGEQYF.

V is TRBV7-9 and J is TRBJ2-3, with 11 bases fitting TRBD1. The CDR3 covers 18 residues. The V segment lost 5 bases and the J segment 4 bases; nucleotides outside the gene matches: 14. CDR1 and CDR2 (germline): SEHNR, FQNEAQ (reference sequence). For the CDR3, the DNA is TGTGCCAGCAGCGACTGGACAGGGGGCAAGGTTATCGCAGATACGCAGTATTTT. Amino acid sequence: CASSDWTGGKVIADTQYF.

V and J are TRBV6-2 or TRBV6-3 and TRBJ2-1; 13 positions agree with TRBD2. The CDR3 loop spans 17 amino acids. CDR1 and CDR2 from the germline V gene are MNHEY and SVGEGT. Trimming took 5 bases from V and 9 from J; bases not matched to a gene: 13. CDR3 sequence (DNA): TGTGCCAGCAGTCACACCCGGACTAGCGGGAGTCTCCGTGAGCAGTTCTTC. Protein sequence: CASSHTRTSGSLREQFF.

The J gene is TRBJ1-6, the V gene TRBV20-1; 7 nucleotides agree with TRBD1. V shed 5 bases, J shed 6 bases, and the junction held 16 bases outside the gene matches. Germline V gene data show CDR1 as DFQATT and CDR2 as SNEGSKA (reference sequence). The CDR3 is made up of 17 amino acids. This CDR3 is CSAPTGYRGPSNSPLHF. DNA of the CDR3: TGCAGTGCTCCTACAGGGTACAGGGGTCCTAGTAATTCACCCCTCCACTTT.

The CDR3 coding sequence is TGTGCCAGCAGTCGACAGGGGTCCTACGAGCAGTACTTC. It yields the protein CASSRQGSYEQYF. This sequence joins TRBV6-1 and TRBJ2-7, with TRBD1 matching 8 bases. The V and J ends lost 5 bases and 1 base, in that order; junction bases with no gene match: 1. The CDR3 length is 13 residues. Looked up from germline, CDR1 is MNHNS and CDR2 is SASEGT.